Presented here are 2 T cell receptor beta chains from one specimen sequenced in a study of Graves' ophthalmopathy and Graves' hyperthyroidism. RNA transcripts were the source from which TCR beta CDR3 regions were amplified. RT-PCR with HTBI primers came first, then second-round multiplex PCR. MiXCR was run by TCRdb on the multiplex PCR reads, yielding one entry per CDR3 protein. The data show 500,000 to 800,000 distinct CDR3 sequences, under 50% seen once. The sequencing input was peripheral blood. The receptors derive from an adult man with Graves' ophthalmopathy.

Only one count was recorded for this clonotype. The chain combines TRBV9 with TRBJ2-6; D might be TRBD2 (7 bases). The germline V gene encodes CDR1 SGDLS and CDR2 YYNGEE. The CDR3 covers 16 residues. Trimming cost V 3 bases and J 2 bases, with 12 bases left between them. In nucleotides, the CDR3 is TGTGCCAGCAGCGGAGGGGGGGCACCTGGGGCCAACGTCCTGACTTTC. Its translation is CASSGGGAPGANVLTF.

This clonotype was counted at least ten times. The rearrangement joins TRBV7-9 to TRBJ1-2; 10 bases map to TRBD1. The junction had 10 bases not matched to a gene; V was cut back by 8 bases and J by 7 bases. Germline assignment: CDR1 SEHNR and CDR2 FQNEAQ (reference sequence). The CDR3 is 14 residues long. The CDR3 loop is CASEIDRGRSGYTF. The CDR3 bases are TGTGCCAGCGAAATAGACAGGGGGCGATCTGGCTACACCTTC.